A selection of T cell receptor beta chains follows, all from one sample in a study of control samples from healthy donors and cancer patients. Data came from immunoSEQ multiplex PCR; TCRdb stores just in-frame clones and leaves some out. The table includes about 130,000 clones, about 90% detected once. Sequenced sample: blood. Receptor source: a woman between 45 and 60 years old in good health. Both conserved end residues are trimmed from each CDR3.

v_gene	CDR3aa
TRBV12-3/TRBV12-4	ASSLGGSETQY
TRBV2	ASTGQYSNTEAF
TRBV5-1	ASSTRTGANTEAF
TRBV6-5	ASSYTGGAF
TRBV3-1/TRBV3-2	ASSQARTELGTDTQY
TRBV29-1	SVELGTDTQY
TRBV4-1	ASRMTGSVTGELF
TRBV6-4	ASSADSGNTGELF
TRBV4-1	ASAGLLRGTEAF
TRBV29-1	SAIAAGGPADTQY
TRBV7-9	ASSQITSHRYNEQF
TRBV4-1	ASSQGTGARNYGYT
TRBV24-1	ATSGGYGYT
TRBV14	ASSQVAAGGANTEAF
TRBV5-4	ASSSGQGKETQY
TRBV9	ASSVVPRQGEGYT
TRBV27	ASSLLAGGGELF
TRBV10-2	ASSPAGYSPLH
TRBV7-9	ASGDAGGTSPLH
TRBV28	ASGGARQPQH
TRBV7-2	ASRRQGGQETQY
TRBV2	ASSEGRGRYQPQH
TRBV2	ASSEGTPEAF
TRBV5-1	ASSLFDGGTGANVLT
TRBV30	AWNRVQETQY
TRBV3-1/TRBV3-2	ASSQDPGNTEAF
TRBV25-1	ASSVRGESTDTQY
TRBV9	ASSVDRLNTGELF
TRBV19	ASSMGGGASTGELF
TRBV15	ATSRDEWHSSSYNEQF
TRBV5-4	ASSLGSGGAYGTDTQY
TRBV30	AWRGKGLATQDTQY
TRBV3-1/TRBV3-2	ASSQDPSFNEQF
TRBV7-2	ASSSRVVDEKLF
TRBV4-1	ASSQPDGTSYDSTDTQY
TRBV27	ASSLGGRGELF
TRBV7-9	ASNHLPLSMNTEAF
TRBV29-1	SVRRGGQETQY
TRBV6-5	ASSYAASYEQY
TRBV27	ASSRDIYYGYT
TRBV7-8	ASSTVGGLAHYEQY
TRBV18	ASSPGQNSYEQY
TRBV12-3/TRBV12-4	ASSISGDGYT
TRBV30	AWSSWGGVDSEAF
TRBV24-1	ATSGRGNEKLF
TRBV19	ASLGPSWGYT
TRBV5-1	ASSLAGSSLNNYGYT
TRBV5-6	ASSLGQGAVNYGYT
TRBV21-1	ASSRYPGRPYEQY